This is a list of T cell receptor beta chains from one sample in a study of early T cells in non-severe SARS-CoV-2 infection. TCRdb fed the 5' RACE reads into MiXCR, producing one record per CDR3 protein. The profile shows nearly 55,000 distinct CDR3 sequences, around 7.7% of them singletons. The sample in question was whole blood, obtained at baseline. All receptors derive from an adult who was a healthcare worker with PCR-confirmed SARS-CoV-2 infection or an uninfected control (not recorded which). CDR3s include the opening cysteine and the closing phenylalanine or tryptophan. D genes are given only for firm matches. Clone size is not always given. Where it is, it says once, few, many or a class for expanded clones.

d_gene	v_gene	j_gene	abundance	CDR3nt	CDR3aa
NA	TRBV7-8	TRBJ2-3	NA	TGTGCCAGCAGCCAAACTACGAGTCCAGATACGCAGTATTTT	CASSQTTSPDTQYF
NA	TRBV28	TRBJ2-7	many	TGTGCCGGTACAGGGCAGGGCTCCTACGAGCAGTACTTC	CAGTGQGSYEQYF
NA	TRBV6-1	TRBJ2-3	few	TGTGCCAGCAGTGACGGTCCAGATACGCAGTATTTT	CASSDGPDTQYF
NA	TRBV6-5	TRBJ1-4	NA	TGTGCCAGTGCCACAGCTGCAACTAATGAAAAACTGTTTTTT	CASATAATNEKLFF
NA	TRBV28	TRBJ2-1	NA	TGTGCCCCCCCCCGGAGTCCGGCCGCGACGGCCTTC	CAPPRSPAATAF
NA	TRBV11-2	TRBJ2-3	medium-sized	TGTGCCAGCAGCGGGAGGACAGATACGCAGTATTTT	CASSGRTDTQYF
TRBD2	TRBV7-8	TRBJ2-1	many	TGTGCCAGCAGCTTATCTGCGGGAGGGCCGGGCGATGAGCAGTTCTTC	CASSLSAGGPGDEQFF
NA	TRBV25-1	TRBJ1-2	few	TGTGCCAGCAGTGAACCCGAGACTAACTATGGCTACACCTTC	CASSEPETNYGYTF
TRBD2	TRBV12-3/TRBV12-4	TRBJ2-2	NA	TGTGCCAGCACCCCGGGACTAGGCACCGGGGAGCTGTTTTTT	CASTPGLGTGELFF
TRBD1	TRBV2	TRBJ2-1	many	TGTGCCAGCAGTCGGGACAGGGGCAATTACAATGAGCAGTTCTTC	CASSRDRGNYNEQFF
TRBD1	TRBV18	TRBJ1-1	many	TGTGCCAGCTCACCCGGGACAGGGGGCTCGAACACTGAAGCTTTCTTT	CASSPGTGGSNTEAFF
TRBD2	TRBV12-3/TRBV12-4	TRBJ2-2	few	TGTGCCAGCCATCCCTCTAGCGGGAGTAACACCGGGGAGCTGTTTTTT	CASHPSSGSNTGELFF
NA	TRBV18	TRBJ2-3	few	TGTGCCAGCTCACCACGACAGTCTAGCACAGATACGCAGTATTTT	CASSPRQSSTDTQYF
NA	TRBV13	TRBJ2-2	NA	TGTGCCAGCAGCCCCAGGGTTCCCGGGGAGCTGTTTTTT	CASSPRVPGELFF
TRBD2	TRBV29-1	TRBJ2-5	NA	TGCAGCGTTCAGGGTCTAGCGGGGGGCGTGGAGACCCAGTACTTC	CSVQGLAGGVETQYF
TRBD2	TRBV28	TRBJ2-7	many	TGTGCCAGCAGTTTGGTGCTAGCGGGATACTACGAGCAGTACTTC	CASSLVLAGYYEQYF
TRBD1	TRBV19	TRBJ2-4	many	TGTGCCAGTAGCGCTGGGCAGGGGGCCTTTAATAAAGCCAAAAACATTCAGTACTTC	CASSAGQGAFNKAKNIQYF
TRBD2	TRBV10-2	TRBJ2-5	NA	TGCGCCACCAAGGGAGCGGGACAAGAGACCCAGTACTTC	CATKGAGQETQYF
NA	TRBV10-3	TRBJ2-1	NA	TGTGCCATCAGTGAGTCCGTTGTAGCTTCTGGCACTGAGCAGTTCTTC	CAISESVVASGTEQFF
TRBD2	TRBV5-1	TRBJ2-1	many	TGCGCCAGCAGCCGAATAGCGGGAGGAAACAATGAGCAGTTCTTC	CASSRIAGGNNEQFF
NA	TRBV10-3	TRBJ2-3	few	TGTGCCATCAGTGAGTCTGACCCCCGCACAGATACGCAGTATTTT	CAISESDPRTDTQYF
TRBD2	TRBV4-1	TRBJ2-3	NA	TGCGCCAGCAGCTTCCAGGCAACAAGGACTAGCGGGGACACAGATACGCAGTATTTT	CASSFQATRTSGDTDTQYF
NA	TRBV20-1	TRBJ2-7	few	TGCAGTGCTAGTACCCTAGAACTCGAGCAGTACTTC	CSASTLELEQYF
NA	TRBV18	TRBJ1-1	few	TGTGCCAGCTCACCCCCTGCAGCGAACACTGAAGCTTTCTTT	CASSPPAANTEAFF
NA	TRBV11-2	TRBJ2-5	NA	TGTGCCAGCAGCTTTGAGACTGAAGAGACCCAGTACTTC	CASSFETEETQYF
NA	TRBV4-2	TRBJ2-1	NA	TGTGCCAGCAGCCCACTGGAAGGACCGGACTACAATGAGCAGTTCTTC	CASSPLEGPDYNEQFF
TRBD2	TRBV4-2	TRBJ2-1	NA	TGTGCCAGCAGCCAGGCGACTAGCGGGGCATACAATGAGCAGTTCTTC	CASSQATSGAYNEQFF
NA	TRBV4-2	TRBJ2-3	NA	TGTGCCAGCAGCCATGCCCTCAAACCAGGCCCAGATACGCAGTATTTT	CASSHALKPGPDTQYF
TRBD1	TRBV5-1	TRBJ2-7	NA	TGCGCCAGCAGCCCGACAGGGACCTACGAGCAGTACTTC	CASSPTGTYEQYF
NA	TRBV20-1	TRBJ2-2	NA	TGCAGTGCTAGTCCTAGCGAGCTGAACACCGGGGAGCTGTTTTTT	CSASPSELNTGELFF
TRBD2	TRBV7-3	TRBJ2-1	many	TGTGCCAGCAGCAAACAAGGGGGACTAGCTGGGAACAATGAGCAGTTCTTC	CASSKQGGLAGNNEQFF
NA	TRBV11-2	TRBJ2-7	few	TGTGCCAGCAGCTGGAGTTACGAGCAGTACTTC	CASSWSYEQYF
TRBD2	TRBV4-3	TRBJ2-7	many	TGCGCCAGCAGCCAGTCCGTGGGTGGGAGGGATCAGTACTTC	CASSQSVGGRDQYF
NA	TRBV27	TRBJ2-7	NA	TGTGCCAGCATGGGGACCTACGAGCAGTACTTC	CASMGTYEQYF
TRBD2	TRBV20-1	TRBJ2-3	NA	TGCAGTGCTAGAGGTGCGGGAGGGCCAGAAAGTGTTGGTACGCAGTATTTT	CSARGAGGPESVGTQYF
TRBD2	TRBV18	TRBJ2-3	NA	TGTGCCAGCTCACCGACCGGGACTAGCGGGAGACGGACCCGCACAGATACGCAGTATTTT	CASSPTGTSGRRTRTDTQYF
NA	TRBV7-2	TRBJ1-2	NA	TGTGCCAGCAGCTTAGAAGGTCTTAGGACCGGCTACACCTTC	CASSLEGLRTGYTF
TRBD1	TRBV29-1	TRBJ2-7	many	TGCAGCGTAGTAGGGGACAGTGAACGCTACGAGCAGTACTTC	CSVVGDSERYEQYF
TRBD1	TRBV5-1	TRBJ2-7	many	TGCGCCAGCAGCTTGTCTGGGACAGGCAACTACGAGCAGTACTTC	CASSLSGTGNYEQYF
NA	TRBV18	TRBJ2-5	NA	TGTGCCAGCTCACCGGGCGCGGTACAAGAGACCCAGTACTTC	CASSPGAVQETQYF
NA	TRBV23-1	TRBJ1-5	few	TGCGCCAGCAGTAGGCCCCTCGGTCAGCCCCAGCATTTT	CASSRPLGQPQHF
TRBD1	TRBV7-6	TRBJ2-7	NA	TGTGCCAGCAGCCTTACCGGGACAGCGAACTACGAGCAGTACTTC	CASSLTGTANYEQYF
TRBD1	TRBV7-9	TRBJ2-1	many	TGTGCCAGCAGCGTAGACAGGGGGGCGAAGAATGAGCAGTTCTTC	CASSVDRGAKNEQFF
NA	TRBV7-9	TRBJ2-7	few	TGTGCCAGCAGTCCCGGGAGGGGGCTTAGTCACGAGCAGTACTTC	CASSPGRGLSHEQYF
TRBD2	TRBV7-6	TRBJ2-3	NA	TGTGCCAGCAGCTTAGCGACCCTAGCGGGAGTCTCGTCGGATACGCAGTATTTT	CASSLATLAGVSSDTQYF